These T cell receptor beta chains were read from a single sample in a study of blood T cells in healthy people across ages. Each CDR3 protein is one row after TCRdb ran MiXCR on the 5' RACE reads. The profile covers some 1.6 million distinct CDR3 sequences, with about 35% appearing a single time and approximately 11% taken by the ten largest. The sequenced material came from blood. Receptor source: a woman aged 25-40 years in good health. Each CDR3 is given with its conserved first and last residue.

v_gene	len	j_gene	CDR3aa
TRBV7-2	15	TRBJ2-7	CASSLPSSGTREQYF
TRBV6-5	15	TRBJ2-3	CASRSTGGWTNAQYF
TRBV28	14	TRBJ2-7	CASRYPGRGYEQYF
TRBV20-1	14	TRBJ2-7	CSAIGTSETYEQYF
TRBV20-1	13	TRBJ2-1	CSARVGVFSKQFF
TRBV3-1	13	TRBJ1-1	CASSQTLRTEAFF
TRBV28	17	-	CASSRDLTVGLWETQYF
TRBV27	15	TRBJ1-1	CASSLSAGGRSEAFF
TRBV10-3	14	TRBJ1-2	CAISEGGQFYGYTF
TRBV5-1	15	TRBJ1-2	CASSLVPGWYYGYTF
TRBV29-1	18	TRBJ2-6	CSVEGGAQLSSGANVLTF
TRBV5-1	13	TRBJ1-1	CASSLDPAGRAFF
TRBV4-2	19	TRBJ1-6	CASSQAVTGTAWEDSPLHF
TRBV4-1	16	TRBJ1-3	CASSSHRGYSGNTIYF
TRBV7-2	12	TRBJ2-3	CASSFYLRTQYF
TRBV20-1	13	TRBJ1-6	CSPRLSGDSPLHF
TRBV6-4	15	TRBJ2-5	CANFTNTGTEETQYF
TRBV4-1	14	TRBJ2-1	CASSPSLLYNEQFF
TRBV15	18	TRBJ2-1	CATSRLPRILMSYNEQFF
TRBV14	16	TRBJ2-1	CASSPNLGATYNEQFF
TRBV6-1	15	TRBJ2-6	CASSERGYGANVLTF
TRBV6-2/TRBV6-3	15	TRBJ1-2	CASSRRAGLPYGYTF
TRBV12-3/TRBV12-4	15	TRBJ2-2	CASSADRYGTGELFF
TRBV5-1	13	TRBJ1-1	CASSFAGTTEAFF
TRBV5-1	18	TRBJ2-5	CASSNAGASYGTEETQYF
TRBV29-1	13	TRBJ2-7	CSVAWDSSYEQYF
TRBV4-1	17	TRBJ2-2	CASSRSAGGRRTGELFF
TRBV11-2	17	TRBJ2-7	CASSFSSGGPSSYEQYF
TRBV5-1	15	TRBJ2-3	CASSLQGAKTDTQYF
TRBV20-1	14	TRBJ1-4	CSAREQGRREKLFF
TRBV15	16	TRBJ2-7	CATSRYRGGYSYEQYF
TRBV3-1	15	TRBJ2-1	CASSLLAREYNEQFF
TRBV5-1	15	TRBJ1-4	CASSPQTEINEKLFF
TRBV20-1	14	TRBJ2-1	CSARDGGGAYEQFF
TRBV7-2	14	TRBJ1-1	CTSSLASLNTEAFF
TRBV12-3/TRBV12-4	14	TRBJ2-1	CASSFSGGDNEQFF
TRBV12-3/TRBV12-4	16	TRBJ1-1	CASSLADGRLNTEAFF
TRBV20-1	13	TRBJ2-5	CSAKSANWGNQYF
TRBV7-3	15	TRBJ2-6	CASSLILGTGSVLTF
TRBV13	16	TRBJ2-1	CASSPVGVAGDNEQFF
TRBV11-2	16	TRBJ1-1	CASSLTASLMNTEAFF
TRBV30	13	TRBJ2-5	CAWRPAGAWTQYF
TRBV6-5	14	TRBJ2-7	CASSPAGGTYEQYF
TRBV5-5	15	TRBJ1-2	CASTHGPGVAYGYTF
TRBV21-1	16	TRBJ2-7	CASSKPGGGAAYEQYF
TRBV21-1	15	TRBJ2-7	CASSKEGGGSYEQYF
TRBV6-1	12	TRBJ1-1	CASSDWSTEAFF
TRBV11-2	15	TRBJ2-1	CASSWARGEDNEQFF
TRBV9	13	TRBJ2-1	CASSVEIYNEQFF
TRBV5-1	13	TRBJ2-7	CASSSGTYNEQYF
TRBV12-3/TRBV12-4	14	TRBJ1-2	CASSLRRDSYGYTF
TRBV12-3/TRBV12-4	17	TRBJ2-1	CASSLALSRQGYNEQFF
TRBV30	14	TRBJ2-1	CAWSRHIPDNEQFF
TRBV19	15	TRBJ2-7	CASKPQGQSSYEQYF
TRBV5-1	16	-	CAGSLAMGGAVNEQYF
TRBV6-1	15	TRBJ1-5	CASSENAGKWQPQHF